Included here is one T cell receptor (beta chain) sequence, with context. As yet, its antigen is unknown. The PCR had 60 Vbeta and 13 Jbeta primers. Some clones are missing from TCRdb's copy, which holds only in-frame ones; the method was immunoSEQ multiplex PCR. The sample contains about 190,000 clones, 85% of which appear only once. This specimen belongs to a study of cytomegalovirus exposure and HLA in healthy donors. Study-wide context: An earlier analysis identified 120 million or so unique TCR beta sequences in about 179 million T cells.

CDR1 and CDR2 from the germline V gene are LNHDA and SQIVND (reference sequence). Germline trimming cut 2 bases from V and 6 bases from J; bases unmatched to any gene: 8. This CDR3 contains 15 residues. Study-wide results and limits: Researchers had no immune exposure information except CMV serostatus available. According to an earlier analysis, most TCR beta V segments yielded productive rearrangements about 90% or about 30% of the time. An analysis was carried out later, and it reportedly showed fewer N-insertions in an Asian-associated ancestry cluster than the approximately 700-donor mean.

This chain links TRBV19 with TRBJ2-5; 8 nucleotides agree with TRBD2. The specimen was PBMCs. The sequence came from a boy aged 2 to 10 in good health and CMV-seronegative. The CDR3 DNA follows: TGTGCCAGTAGTATAAGGGATAGCGGGAAAAAGACCCAGTACTTC. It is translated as CASSIRDSGKKTQYF.